Ten or more counts support the clone carrying this T cell receptor (beta chain). Its specificity is not known. The CDR3 totals 14 residues. Germline V lookup: CDR1 MDHEN, CDR2 SYDVKM. The V end was cut by 7 bases, the J end by 2 bases, with 14 bases between. The TCRbeta library was prepared with unique molecular identifiers. TCRdb itself ran the PCR reads through MiXCR, one entry per CDR3 protein. The repertoire includes 550,000 to 800,000 distinct CDR3 sequences, roughly 13% of them detected once, and around 0.76% sits in the top ten. This entry belongs to a study of T-cell reconstitution after alpha-beta-depleted transplantation in children. Whole-study findings and limits: Once a year had passed after transplant, T-cell counts and diversity came mostly from newly produced T cells. Approximately two months post-transplant, alpha-beta T cells reportedly originated from several hundred expanded graft clones.

This TCR was recovered from a girl between 2 and 10 years old with congenital amegakaryocytic thrombocytopenia, due to receive a stem cell transplant. The J gene is TRBJ2-5, the V gene TRBV28; D possibly matches TRBD1 or TRBD2 (5 bases each). Sequencing used PBMCs, obtained before TCRalphabeta/CD19-depleted stem cell transplant. The CDR3 is CASKKGTKQETQYF. The CDR3 coding sequence is TGTGCCAGCAAGAAGGGGACCAAACAAGAGACCCAGTACTTC.